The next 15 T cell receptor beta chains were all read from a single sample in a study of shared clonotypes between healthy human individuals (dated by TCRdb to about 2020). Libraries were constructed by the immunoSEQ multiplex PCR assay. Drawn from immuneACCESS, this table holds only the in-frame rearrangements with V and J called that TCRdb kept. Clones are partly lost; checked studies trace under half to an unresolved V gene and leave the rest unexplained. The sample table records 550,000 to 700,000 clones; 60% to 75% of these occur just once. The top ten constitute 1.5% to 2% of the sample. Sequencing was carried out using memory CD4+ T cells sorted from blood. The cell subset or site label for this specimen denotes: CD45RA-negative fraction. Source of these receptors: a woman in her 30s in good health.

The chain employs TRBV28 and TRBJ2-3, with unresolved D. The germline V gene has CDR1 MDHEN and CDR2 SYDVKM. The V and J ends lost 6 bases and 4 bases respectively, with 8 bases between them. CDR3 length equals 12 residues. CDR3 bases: TGTGCCAGCAGCGAGCAGCCAGATACGCAGTATTTT. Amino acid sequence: CASSEQPDTQYF.

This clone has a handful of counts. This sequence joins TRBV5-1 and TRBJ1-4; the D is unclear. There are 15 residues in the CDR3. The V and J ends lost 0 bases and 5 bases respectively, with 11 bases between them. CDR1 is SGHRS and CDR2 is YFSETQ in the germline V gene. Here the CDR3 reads CASSLGRMINEKLFF. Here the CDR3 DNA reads TGCGCCAGCAGCTTGGGCCGAATGATAAATGAAAAACTGTTTTTT.

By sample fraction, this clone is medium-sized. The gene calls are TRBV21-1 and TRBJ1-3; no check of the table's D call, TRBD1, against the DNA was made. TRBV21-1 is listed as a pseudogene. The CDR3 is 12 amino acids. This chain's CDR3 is CAFDRVGNTIYF. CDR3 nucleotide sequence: TGTGCCTTTGACAGGGTCGGAAACACCATATATTTT.

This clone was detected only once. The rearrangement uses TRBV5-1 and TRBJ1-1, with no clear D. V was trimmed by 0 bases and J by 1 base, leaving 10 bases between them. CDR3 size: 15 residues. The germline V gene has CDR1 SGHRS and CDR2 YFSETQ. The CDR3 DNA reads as TGCGCCAGCAGCTTGGTACAGTCAAGGAACACTGAAGCTTTCTTT. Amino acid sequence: CASSLVQSRNTEAFF.

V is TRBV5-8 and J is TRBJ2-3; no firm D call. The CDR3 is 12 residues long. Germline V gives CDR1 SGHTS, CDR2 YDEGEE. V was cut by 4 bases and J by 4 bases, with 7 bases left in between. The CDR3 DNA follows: TGTGCCAGCAGCCAGTACCCAGATACGCAGTATTTT. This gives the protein CASSQYPDTQYF.

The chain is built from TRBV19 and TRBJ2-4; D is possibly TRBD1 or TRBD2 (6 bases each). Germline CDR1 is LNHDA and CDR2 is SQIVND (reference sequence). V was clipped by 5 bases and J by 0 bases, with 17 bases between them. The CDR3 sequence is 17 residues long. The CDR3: CASSGTQGRRAKNIQYF. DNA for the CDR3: TGTGCCAGTAGTGGGACTCAGGGGAGACGAGCCAAAAACATTCAGTACTTC.

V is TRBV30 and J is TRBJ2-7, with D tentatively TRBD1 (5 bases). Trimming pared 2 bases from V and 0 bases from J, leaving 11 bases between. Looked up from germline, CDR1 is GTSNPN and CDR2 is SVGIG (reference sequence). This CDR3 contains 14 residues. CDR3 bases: TGTGCCTGGAGTAGAACAGGAAGCTCCTACGAGCAGTACTTC. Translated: CAWSRTGSSYEQYF.

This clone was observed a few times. The DNA of the CDR3 is TGTGCCAGCAAACCCCTAGCGGGGCCTTACAATGAGCAGTTCTTC. Translating gives CASKPLAGPYNEQFF. The chain has TRBV2 and TRBJ2-1, with 9 bases identical to TRBD2. This CDR3 region has 15 residues. In germline, CDR1 is SNHLY, CDR2 FYNNEI. J lost 4 bases, V lost 7 bases, and 8 bases had no gene match.

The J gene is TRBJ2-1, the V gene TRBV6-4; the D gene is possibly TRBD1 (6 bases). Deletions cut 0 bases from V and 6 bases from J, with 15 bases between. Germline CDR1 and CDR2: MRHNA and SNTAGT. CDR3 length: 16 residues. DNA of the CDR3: TGTGCCAGCAGTGACTCGCTACAGGGAAGGCTCAATGAGCAGTTCTTC. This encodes CASSDSLQGRLNEQFF.

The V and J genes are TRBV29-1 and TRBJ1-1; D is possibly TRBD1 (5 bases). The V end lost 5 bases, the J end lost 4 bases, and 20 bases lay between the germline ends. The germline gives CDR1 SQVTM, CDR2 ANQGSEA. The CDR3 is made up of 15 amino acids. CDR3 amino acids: CSVKGVGDGGTEAFF. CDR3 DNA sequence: TGCAGCGTTAAAGGGGTGGGGGATGGGGGCACTGAAGCTTTCTTT.

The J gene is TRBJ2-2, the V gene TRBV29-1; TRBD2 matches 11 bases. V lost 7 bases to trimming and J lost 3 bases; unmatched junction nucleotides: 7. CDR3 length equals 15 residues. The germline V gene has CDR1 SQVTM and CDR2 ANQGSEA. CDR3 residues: CSASIAGGYTGELFF. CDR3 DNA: TGCAGCGCATCTATAGCGGGAGGGTACACCGGGGAGCTGTTTTTT.

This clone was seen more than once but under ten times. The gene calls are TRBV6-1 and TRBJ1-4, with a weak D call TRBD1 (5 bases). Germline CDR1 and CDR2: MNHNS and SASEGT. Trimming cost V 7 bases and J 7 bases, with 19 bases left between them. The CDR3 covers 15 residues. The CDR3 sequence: CASTSFSQGGEKLFF. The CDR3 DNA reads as TGTGCCAGCACCAGCTTTAGTCAGGGCGGTGAAAAACTGTTTTTT.

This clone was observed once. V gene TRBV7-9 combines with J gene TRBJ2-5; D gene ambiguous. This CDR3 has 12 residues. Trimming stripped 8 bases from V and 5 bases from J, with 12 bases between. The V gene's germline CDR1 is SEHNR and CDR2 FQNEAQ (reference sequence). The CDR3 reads CASRSRMETQYF. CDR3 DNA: TGTGCCAGCCGCAGCCGTATGGAGACCCAGTACTTC.

CDR3 residues: CASSATDSDSNQPQHF. CDR3 sequence (DNA): TGTGCCAGCAGCGCAACTGACTCAGATAGCAATCAGCCCCAGCATTTT. This rearrangement joins TRBV25-1 to TRBJ1-5; no reliable D call. V was shortened by 6 bases and J by 0 bases, with 15 bases between the two germline ends. The CDR3 runs 16 residues. CDR1 is MGHDK and CDR2 is SYGVNS in the germline V gene. Complete variable domain (other parts from reference TRBV25-1 and TRBJ1-5): EADIYQTPRYLVIGTGKKITLECSQTMGHDKMYWYQQDPGMELHLIHYSYGVNSTEKGDLSSESTVSRIRTEHFPLTLESARPSHTSQYLCASSATDSDSNQPQHFGDGTRLSIL.

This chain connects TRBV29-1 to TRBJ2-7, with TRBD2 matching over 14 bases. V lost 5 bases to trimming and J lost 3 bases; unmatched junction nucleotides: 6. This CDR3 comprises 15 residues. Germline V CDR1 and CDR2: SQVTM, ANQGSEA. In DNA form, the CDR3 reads TGCAGCGTTACATCCGGGACTAGCGGGAGCTACGAGCAGTACTTC. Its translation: CSVTSGTSGSYEQYF.